This T cell receptor beta chain was documented in a study of cytomegalovirus exposure and HLA in healthy donors. Study results and limitations: There were 150 to 200 TCR beta chains listed as cytomegalovirus-associated.

A remark on this clone: Its antigen is currently unknown.

60 Vbeta and 13 Jbeta primers were used in PCR. Authors' methods: Later, about 80 million unique TCR beta chains were counted in an analysis, and some 9.9 million of them were shared. Repertoires were generated with immunoSEQ multiplex PCR, while TCRdb's copy carries only in-frame clones and drops some. Clonal size and the V and J genes are those of that table, whereas D and trimming came from the DNA. The sample includes about 200,000 clones, around four fifths of them seen just once. Germline V gene data show CDR1 as SEHNR and CDR2 as FQNEAQ (reference sequence). This CDR3 spans 12 amino acids. Trimming took off 11 bases at V and 0 bases at J, with 10 bases between the two ends.

The chain combines TRBV7-9 with TRBJ1-1, with D possibly being TRBD1 (5 bases). Source material: PBMCs. The receptor comes from a woman in her 40s in good health and CMV-seronegative. CDR3 region: CASRGVNTEAFF. The CDR3 DNA reads TGTGCCTCACGGGGGGTGAACACTGAAGCTTTCTTT.